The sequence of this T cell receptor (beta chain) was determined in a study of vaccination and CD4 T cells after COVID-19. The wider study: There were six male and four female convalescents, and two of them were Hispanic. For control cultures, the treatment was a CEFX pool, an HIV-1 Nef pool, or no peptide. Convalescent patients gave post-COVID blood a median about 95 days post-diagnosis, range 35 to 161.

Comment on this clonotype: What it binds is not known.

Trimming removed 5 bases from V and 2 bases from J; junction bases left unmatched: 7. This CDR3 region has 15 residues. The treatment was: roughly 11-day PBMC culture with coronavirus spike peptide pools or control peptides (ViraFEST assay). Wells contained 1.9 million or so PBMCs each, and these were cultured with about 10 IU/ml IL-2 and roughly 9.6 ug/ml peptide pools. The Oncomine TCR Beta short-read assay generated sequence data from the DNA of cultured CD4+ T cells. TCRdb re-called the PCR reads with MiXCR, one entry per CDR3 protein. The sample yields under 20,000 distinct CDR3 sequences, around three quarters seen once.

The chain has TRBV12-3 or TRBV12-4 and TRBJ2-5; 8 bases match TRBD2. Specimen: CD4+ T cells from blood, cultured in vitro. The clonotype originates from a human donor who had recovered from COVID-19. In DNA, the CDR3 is TGTGCCAGCAGTGGTCACGGGAGGGGACAAGAGACCCAGTACTTC. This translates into CASSGHGRGQETQYF.